This T cell receptor (beta chain) appears in the sequencing data of a study of CXCR3-negative and CXCR3-positive naive CD8 T cells. General observations from the study: Naive cells, whether CXCR3-negative or CXCR3-positive, had similar TRBV-TRBJ usage, while memory cells differed. TRB CDR3s of CXCR3-positive naive cells were more hydrophobic than those of CXCR3-negative naive cells. Memory CD8+ T cell repertoires were far less diverse than both naive subsets. Post-cryopreservation CXCR3 expression was partly diminished, and the bulk of assays employed fresh PBMCs.

A word on this clonotype: Its antigen is currently unknown.

The study made its TRB cDNA libraries by 5' RACE, adding UMI labels. One entry per CDR3 protein, without DNA, is what TCRdb gives after re-calling the 5' RACE reads. This sample's table has about 98,000 distinct CDR3 sequences. The sample was naive CXCR3+ CD8+ T cells from blood. Subset in this sample: CD45RO-CCR7+CD27+CD95- naive CD8+ T cells expressing CXCR3 (TNR3+). The clonotype comes from a human donor in good health. Some clones in this sample may be carry-over from other donors' samples.

The CDR3 loop is CASRPRTGVSEQYF. This chain joins TRBV28 and TRBJ2-7; TCRdb indicates TRBD1, and absent DNA this call remains unverified. The germline V gene encodes CDR1 MDHEN and CDR2 SYDVKM. This CDR3 contains 14 residues.